A single sample gave rise to the 9 T cell receptor beta chains below, sequenced in a study of control samples from healthy donors and cancer patients. Using immunoSEQ multiplex PCR, the repertoire was profiled, and TCRdb retains in-frame clones only, with some absent. The repertoire holds 100,000 to 150,000 clones, with about 88% as singletons. Source material: blood. The receptors here all came from a man aged 18 to 29 in good health.

Here the CDR3 reads CASSLVGQGRHEQYF. The CDR3 DNA reads TGTGCCAGCAGCTTGGTGGGACAGGGCAGACACGAGCAGTACTTC. The chain uses TRBV5-6 and TRBJ2-7, with TRBD1 identical over 9 bases. CDR1 is SGHDT, CDR2 YYEEEE, per germline. V shed 0 bases and J 5 bases; nucleotides not matched to a gene: 6. The CDR3 totals 15 residues. The whole variable domain, filled in from reference TRBV5-6 and TRBJ2-7, reads DAGVTQSPTHLIKTRGQQVTLRCSPKSGHDTVSWYQQALGQGPQFIFQYYEEEERQRGNFPDRFSGHQFPNYSSELNVNALLLGDSALYLCASSLVGQGRHEQYFGPGTRLTVT.

The V call is TRBV13, the J call TRBJ2-1, with 10 bases that match TRBD2. Germline V gene lookup returns CDR1 PRHDT and CDR2 FYEKMQ (reference sequence). The CDR3 is made up of 17 amino acids. The ends lost 8 bases at V and 4 bases at J; junction bases unmatched: 14. The CDR3 here is CASRGDGPSGSYNEQFF. The CDR3 DNA reads as TGTGCCAGCCGGGGCGACGGCCCTAGCGGGAGTTACAATGAGCAGTTCTTC.

J is TRBJ1-6 and V is TRBV5-6; 7 bases match TRBD1. With 3 bases clipped from V and 4 bases from J, the junction kept 4 bases outside the gene matches. Germline loops: CDR1 SGHDT, CDR2 YYEEEE. This CDR3 comprises 15 residues. The CDR3 DNA sequence: TGTGCCAGCAGCTATGGGACAGCTTATAATTCACCCCTCCACTTT. Encoded protein: CASSYGTAYNSPLHF.

The rearrangement links TRBV2 to TRBJ2-7; 11 bases map to TRBD2. CDR1 and CDR2 from the germline V gene are SNHLY and FYNNEI. With V trimmed by 1 base and J by 3 bases, 8 bases remained unmatched. The CDR3 spans 17 residues. The CDR3 nucleotides are TGTGCCAGCAGTGAAGGTGGAAATCTAGCGGGGGGCTACGAGCAGTACTTC. Encoded protein: CASSEGGNLAGGYEQYF. The entire variable domain, with the rest obtained from reference TRBV2 and TRBJ2-7, is as follows: EPEVTQTPSHQVTQMGQEVILRCVPISNHLYFYWYRQILGQKVEFLVSFYNNEISEKSEIFDDQFSVERPDGSNFTLKIRSTKLEDSAMYFCASSEGGNLAGGYEQYFGPGTRLTVT.

The chain employs TRBV7-6 and TRBJ2-1; TRBD2 aligns across 7 bases. The CDR3 spans 15 residues. From germline, CDR1 is SGHVS and CDR2 FNYEAQ. After removal of 9 bases from V and 4 bases from J, the junction contained 12 bases not matched to a gene. The CDR3 coding sequence is TGTGCCAGTGCGGGCGGGAGTTTCGCTTACAATGAGCAGTTCTTC. This translates into CASAGGSFAYNEQFF.

The chain links TRBV7-3 to TRBJ2-3, with 10 bases lining up with TRBD2. This CDR3 spans 16 amino acids. V was pared by 5 bases and J by 5 bases, with 10 bases of the junction left unmatched. Germline V gives CDR1 SGHTA, CDR2 FQGTGA. CDR3 DNA: TGTGCCAGCAGCCAGACTAGCGGGTTCGTGGGAGATACGCAGTATTTT. Translation gives CASSQTSGFVGDTQYF.

CDR3: CASSPGLGYEQYF. CDR3 coding DNA: TGCGCCAGCAGCCCGGGACTAGGGTACGAGCAGTACTTC. The chain carries TRBV5-1 and TRBJ2-7, with TRBD2 identical over 8 bases. There are 13 residues in the CDR3. The J segment lost 4 bases and the V segment lost 4 bases, leaving 4 bases of the junction unmatched. Germline CDR1 SGHRS, CDR2 YFSETQ. The full variable domain, rest sourced from reference TRBV5-1 and TRBJ2-7, is KAGVTQTPRYLIKTRGQQVTLSCSPISGHRSVSWYQQTPGQGLQFLFEYFSETQRNKGNFPGRFSGRQFSNSRSEMNVSTLELGDSALYLCASSPGLGYEQYFGPGTRLTVT.

The rearrangement joins TRBV6-1 to TRBJ2-3; the match to TRBD1 covers 9 bases. The CDR3 is 17 residues long. Trimming took 4 bases from V and 4 from J; bases not matched to a gene: 12. The germline gives CDR1 MNHNS, CDR2 SASEGT. Here the CDR3 reads CASSVLPGQGIADTQYF. The CDR3, as DNA: TGTGCCAGCAGTGTCTTACCGGGACAGGGTATTGCAGATACGCAGTATTTT.

This sequence joins TRBV2 and TRBJ2-2; tentative D call: TRBD1 (5 bases). Germline V gene lookup returns CDR1 SNHLY and CDR2 FYNNEI. The CDR3 runs to 15 residues. Trimming removed 10 bases at V and 2 bases at J, with 17 bases between. CDR3 loop: CATIFGARNTGELFF. CDR3 sequence (DNA): TGTGCCACCATTTTTGGGGCGCGAAACACCGGGGAGCTGTTTTTT.